These 15 T cell receptor beta chains were all obtained from the same sample, sequenced in a study of control samples from healthy donors and cancer patients. Assay used: immunoSEQ multiplex PCR; TCRdb lists only in-frame clones, some missing. This sample has approximately 92,000 clones, with 85% to 95% found just once. Specimen: blood. Source of these receptors: a woman between 25 and 40 years old in good health.

The chain recombines TRBV9 with TRBJ1-5; 7 bases fit TRBD1. Germline V gene data show CDR1 as SGDLS and CDR2 as YYNGEE. The CDR3 is 13 amino acids. Losses at the gene ends were 4 bases for V and 9 bases for J; bases not matched to a gene: 7. The CDR3 here is CASSPGGRMPQHF. The CDR3 coding sequence is TGTGCCAGCAGCCCAGGGGGGCGTATGCCCCAGCATTTT. Filled out from reference TRBV9 and TRBJ1-5, the complete variable domain reads DSGVTQTPKHLITATGQRVTLRCSPRSGDLSVYWYQQSLDQGLQFLIQYYNGEERAKGNILERFSAQQFPDLHSELNLSSLELGDSALYFCASSPGGRMPQHFGDGTRLSIL.

This clone was seen once. The chain recombines TRBV3-1 (or the pseudogene TRBV3-2) with TRBJ1-2; D is uncertain. V lost 6 bases, J lost 5 bases, and 16 bases lay in between. Per the germline V gene, CDR1 is LGHDT and CDR2 is YNNKEL (reference sequence). The CDR3 length is 14 residues. CDR3 in amino acids: CASSQMRTGYGYTF. CDR3 sequence (DNA): TGTGCCAGCAGTCAAATGCGCACTGGGTATGGCTACACCTTC.

This chain links TRBV5-1 with TRBJ2-7; 13 bases agree with TRBD2. The germline V gene encodes CDR1 SGHRS and CDR2 YFSETQ. The CDR3 runs to 15 residues. The ends lost 0 bases at V and 7 bases at J; junction bases unmatched: 4. In nucleotides, the CDR3 is TGCGCCAGCAGCTTGGCGGGGACTAGCGGGGTTGAGCAGTACTTC. Its protein is CASSLAGTSGVEQYF.

The rearrangement uses TRBV7-9 and TRBJ1-2, with TRBD1 as a possible D gene (5 bases). The CDR3 length is 16 residues. Germline CDR1 and CDR2: SEHNR and FQNEAQ (reference sequence). Deletions cut 5 bases from V and 2 bases from J, with 18 bases between. The CDR3 spells CASSLDGGFLNYGYTF. In DNA form, the CDR3 reads TGTGCCAGCAGCCTCGATGGGGGATTCCTAAACTATGGCTACACCTTC.

A remark on this clone: One end of the junction does not line up with germline, which may come from a read error. This chain uses TRBV5-1 with TRBJ1-2; D unresolved. The length of the CDR3 is 13 residues. Germline lookup yields CDR1 SGHRS and CDR2 YFSETQ. CDR3 amino acids: CASSEGTNYGHTF. The CDR3 DNA reads as TGCGCCAGCAGCGAGGGTACTAACTATGGCCACACCTTC.

The rearrangement links TRBV3-1 (or the pseudogene TRBV3-2) to TRBJ1-3; D ambiguous. This CDR3 is 18 amino acids long. V was cut by 1 base and J by 3 bases, with 19 bases left in between. Germline CDR1 is LGHDT and CDR2 is YNNKEL (reference sequence). CDR3 sequence reads: CASSQGSLTGLFGNTIYF. The CDR3 bases are TGTGCCAGCAGCCAAGGCTCACTTACGGGCCTTTTTGGAAACACCATATATTTT.

V usage is TRBV5-4 and J usage is TRBJ2-5, with TRBD2 matching 9 bases. The V gene end was trimmed by 5 bases and the J gene end by 10 bases; junction bases not matched to a gene: 12. This CDR3 comprises 14 residues. CDR1 is SGHNT and CDR2 is YYREEE in the germline V gene (reference sequence). For the CDR3, the DNA is TGTGCCAGCAGTTTAGCGGGAGACTTTGGTAACCAGTACTTC. Translated, it gives CASSLAGDFGNQYF.

V is TRBV28 and J is TRBJ2-3, with 9 bases aligning to TRBD1. The CDR3 spans 14 residues. Germline CDR1 and CDR2: MDHEN and SYDVKM. J was trimmed by 5 bases and V by 7 bases; bases with no gene match: 7. The DNA for the CDR3 is TGTGCCAGCATCGAAAGGACAGGGGTAGATACGCAGTATTTT. Translating gives CASIERTGVDTQYF.

The rearrangement uses TRBV5-1 and TRBJ2-5, with D possibly being TRBD2 (6 bases). The germline V and J ends were trimmed by 4 bases and 8 bases, with 18 bases remaining between them. From germline, CDR1 is SGHRS and CDR2 YFSETQ. CDR3 length: 14 residues. CDR3 in amino acids: CASSVDSPGGTQYF. For the CDR3, the DNA is TGCGCCAGCAGCGTGGACTCCCCCGGGGGTACCCAGTACTTC.

Regarding this clone: Other DNA sequences in this sample translate to the same CDR3. The CDR3 loop is CASSLNTDTQYF. DNA for the CDR3: TGTGCCAGCTCCCTTAACACGGATACGCAGTATTTT. The chain joins TRBV2 to TRBJ2-3; D is unresolved. Trimming removed 8 bases at V and 6 bases at J, with 12 bases between. The CDR3 covers 12 residues. CDR1 SNHLY and CDR2 FYNNEI come from the germline V gene.

The chain joins TRBV3-1 (or the pseudogene TRBV3-2) to TRBJ1-2; a weak D match, TRBD1 (5 bases). There are 14 residues in the CDR3. Germline CDR1 LGHDT, CDR2 YNNKEL (reference sequence). V was pared by 3 bases and J by 4 bases, with 12 bases between. The CDR3 DNA sequence: TGTGCCAGCAGCCACCCCGGGACGGCCTATGGCTACACCTTC. Its protein product is CASSHPGTAYGYTF.

The chain combines TRBV9 with TRBJ2-1; D unresolved. The CDR3 loop spans 17 amino acids. Germline CDR1 SGDLS, CDR2 YYNGEE. V dropped 4 bases and J dropped 0 bases, with 17 bases sitting between them. The CDR3 loop is CASSPRMGSSSYNEQFF. CDR3 nucleotide sequence: TGTGCCAGCAGCCCGAGAATGGGTTCGAGCTCCTACAATGAGCAGTTCTTC. The whole variable domain, filled in from reference TRBV9 and TRBJ2-1, reads DSGVTQTPKHLITATGQRVTLRCSPRSGDLSVYWYQQSLDQGLQFLIQYYNGEERAKGNILERFSAQQFPDLHSELNLSSLELGDSALYFCASSPRMGSSSYNEQFFGPGTRLTVL.

The chain is built from TRBV7-8 and TRBJ1-5, with D unclear. Trimming took off 5 bases at V and 7 bases at J, with 6 bases between the two ends. The CDR3 has 11 amino acids. Germline assignment: CDR1 SGHVS and CDR2 FQNEAQ. Here the CDR3 reads CASSLIQPQHF. CDR3 bases: TGTGCCAGCAGCCTCATACAGCCCCAGCATTTT.

The chain is built from TRBV19 and TRBJ1-2, with 8 bases fitting TRBD1. The CDR3 contains 14 residues. J gave up 7 bases and V 5 bases, and 9 bases lay outside the gene matches. CDR1 LNHDA and CDR2 SQIVND come from the germline V gene (reference sequence). Here the CDR3 reads CASSYDRGSGGYTF. For the CDR3, the DNA is TGTGCCAGTAGTTACGACAGGGGATCGGGTGGCTACACCTTC.

The CDR3 DNA follows: TGTGCCAGTAGTATCCGGGACAGCTCGTATGGCTACACCTTC. It translates to CASSIRDSSYGYTF. The chain recombines TRBV19 with TRBJ1-2, with TRBD1 matching 7 bases. The CDR3 covers 14 residues. Germline V CDR1 and CDR2: LNHDA, SQIVND (reference sequence). With V trimmed by 3 bases and J by 5 bases, 6 bases remained unmatched.